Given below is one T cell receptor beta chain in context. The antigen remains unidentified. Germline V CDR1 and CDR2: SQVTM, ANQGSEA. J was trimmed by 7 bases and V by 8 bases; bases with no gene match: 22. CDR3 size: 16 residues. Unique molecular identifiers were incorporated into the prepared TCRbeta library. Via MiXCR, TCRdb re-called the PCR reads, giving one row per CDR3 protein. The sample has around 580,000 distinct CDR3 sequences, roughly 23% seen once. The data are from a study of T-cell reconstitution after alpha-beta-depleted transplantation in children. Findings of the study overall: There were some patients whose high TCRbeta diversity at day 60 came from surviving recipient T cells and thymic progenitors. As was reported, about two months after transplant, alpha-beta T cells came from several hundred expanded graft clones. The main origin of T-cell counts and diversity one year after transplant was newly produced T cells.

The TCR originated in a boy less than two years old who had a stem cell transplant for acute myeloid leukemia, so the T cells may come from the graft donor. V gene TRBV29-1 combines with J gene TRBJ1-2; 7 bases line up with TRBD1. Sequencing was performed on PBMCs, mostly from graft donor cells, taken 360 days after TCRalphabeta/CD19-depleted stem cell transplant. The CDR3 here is CSNMGQLGGLTFGYTF. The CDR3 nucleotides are TGCAGCAACATGGGACAGTTGGGTGGTCTGACCTTTGGCTACACCTTC.